This T cell receptor (beta chain) came from a study of shared clonotypes between healthy human individuals. Findings and caveats of the study: Naive CD4 clonotypes overlapped across several donors at approximately 4.5%.

For sorted subsets, approximately 0.2 ug DNA per replicate equaled around 30,000 T cell genomes. The table came from immunoSEQ multiplex PCR; TCRdb's copy has only in-frame clones and leaves some out. The table shows approximately 2,000,000 clones, with roughly 92% occurring only once. For this clone: The antigen is not known.

Trimming took off 7 bases at V and 4 bases at J, with 13 bases between the two ends. Germline CDR1 is LNHDA and CDR2 is SQIVND (reference sequence). The CDR3 loop spans 13 amino acids. The origin of this receptor is a man aged 18 to 30 in good health. Some clones in this sample may be carry-over from other donors' samples. The genes are TRBV19 and TRBJ1-2, with D possibly being TRBD1 (5 bases). The sequencing sample was made of naive CD4+ T cells from PBMCs. Subset here: CD45RA+ positively selected. The CDR3 sequence is CASNDRSIYGYTF. CDR3 nucleotide sequence: TGTGCCAGTAATGACAGATCCATCTATGGCTACACCTTC.